Listed below are T cell receptor beta chains from one sample, sequenced in a study of blood T cell repertoires in COVID-19. Method: immunoSEQ multiplex PCR; TCRdb's copy keeps in-frame clones and lacks some. The sample records about 200,000 clones, approximately 80% being singletons. Sequenced: peripheral blood. The receptors were sampled from a man between 40 and 49 years old with acute or convalescent COVID-19. CDR3s include the opening cysteine and the closing phenylalanine or tryptophan. The order of the fields is V gene, D gene, clone size, J gene, CDR3 protein, CDR3 DNA. The D gene is left open where the match is weak. Clone size, where shown, is once, few, many, or a class for clones that have expanded.

v_call: TRBV10-3; d_call: NA; clone_size: once; j_call: TRBJ2-2; cdr3_aa: CAISDPDRETPGVSGHTGELFF; cdr3_nt: TGTGCCATCAGTGACCCAGACCGGGAGACACCGGGAGTTTCGGGACACACCGGGGAGCTGTTTTTT
v_call: TRBV6-1; d_call: TRBD1; clone_size: NA; j_call: TRBJ1-2; cdr3_aa: CASSDAMGQARSGYTF; cdr3_nt: TGTGCCAGCAGTGACGCCATGGGACAGGCCCGGAGTGGCTACACCTTC
v_call: TRBV9; d_call: TRBD2; clone_size: once; j_call: TRBJ2-3; cdr3_aa: CASSLAGGLADTQYF; cdr3_nt: TGTGCCAGCAGCCTAGCGGGAGGGCTGGCAGATACGCAGTATTTT
v_call: TRBV10-3; d_call: TRBD2; clone_size: NA; j_call: TRBJ2-5; cdr3_aa: CAISESAGGSQETQYF; cdr3_nt: TGTGCCATCAGTGAGTCGGCGGGAGGGAGCCAAGAGACCCAGTACTTC
v_call: TRBV19; d_call: NA; clone_size: few; j_call: TRBJ1-5; cdr3_aa: CASSRSRGGYQPQHF; cdr3_nt: TGTGCCAGTAGTCGATCGCGAGGGGGTTATCAGCCCCAGCATTTT
v_call: TRBV28; d_call: NA; clone_size: NA; j_call: TRBJ2-2; cdr3_aa: CASSLTQNTGELFF; cdr3_nt: TGTGCCAGCAGTTTAACACAGAACACCGGGGAGCTGTTTTTT
v_call: TRBV19; d_call: TRBD2; clone_size: NA; j_call: TRBJ2-7; cdr3_aa: CASSFTSGRYEQYF; cdr3_nt: TGTGCCAGTAGTTTTACTAGCGGGAGGTACGAGCAGTACTTC
v_call: TRBV27; d_call: TRBD1; clone_size: once; j_call: TRBJ1-1; cdr3_aa: CASSFARQGTEAFF; cdr3_nt: TGTGCCAGCAGTTTCGCACGACAGGGGACTGAAGCTTTCTTT
v_call: TRBV18; d_call: NA; clone_size: NA; j_call: TRBJ2-2; cdr3_aa: CASSPEGAGVTGELFF; cdr3_nt: TGTGCCAGCTCACCGGAGGGGGCTGGTGTCACCGGGGAGCTGTTTTTT
v_call: TRBV2; d_call: TRBD1; clone_size: NA; j_call: TRBJ2-6; cdr3_aa: CAGGGRQGAGANVLTF; cdr3_nt: TGTGCCGGGGGTGGTAGGCAGGGGGCCGGGGCCAACGTCCTGACTTTC
v_call: TRBV24-1; d_call: NA; clone_size: NA; j_call: TRBJ2-3; cdr3_aa: CATAEGTDTQYF; cdr3_nt: TGTGCCACCGCAGAGGGCACAGATACGCAGTATTTT
v_call: TRBV3-1/TRBV3-2; d_call: TRBD1; clone_size: NA; j_call: TRBJ1-2; cdr3_aa: CASSLQGAHGYTF; cdr3_nt: TGTGCCAGCAGCCTACAGGGGGCTCATGGCTACACCTTC
v_call: TRBV19; d_call: NA; clone_size: NA; j_call: TRBJ2-1; cdr3_aa: CASNQRGEQFF; cdr3_nt: TGTGCCAGTAACCAAAGGGGTGAGCAGTTCTTC
v_call: TRBV29-1; d_call: TRBD1; clone_size: NA; j_call: TRBJ1-2; cdr3_aa: CSVGAFLGDRENGYTF; cdr3_nt: TGCAGCGTTGGAGCATTCCTAGGTGACAGGGAGAATGGCTACACCTTC
v_call: TRBV6-5; d_call: TRBD1; clone_size: NA; j_call: TRBJ1-1; cdr3_aa: CASSYVTGGEAFF; cdr3_nt: TGTGCCAGCAGTTACGTGACAGGGGGGGAAGCTTTCTTT
v_call: TRBV4-3; d_call: NA; clone_size: NA; j_call: TRBJ2-3; cdr3_aa: CASSSRPPPYGDTQYF; cdr3_nt: TGCGCCAGCAGCTCCCGACCCCCTCCATACGGGGATACGCAGTATTTT
v_call: TRBV3-1/TRBV3-2; d_call: NA; clone_size: NA; j_call: TRBJ1-6; cdr3_aa: CASSQEAGRGRSPLHF; cdr3_nt: TGTGCCAGCAGCCAAGAGGCGGGCAGGGGAAGGTCACCCCTCCACTTT
v_call: TRBV10-3; d_call: NA; clone_size: NA; j_call: TRBJ2-7; cdr3_aa: CAAGRESSYEQYF; cdr3_nt: TGTGCCGCCGGCCGGGAGTCGTCCTACGAGCAGTACTTC
v_call: TRBV10-3; d_call: NA; clone_size: NA; j_call: TRBJ2-1; cdr3_aa: CAISDGYNEQFF; cdr3_nt: TGTGCCATCAGTGACGGCTACAATGAGCAGTTCTTC
v_call: TRBV7-9; d_call: TRBD2; clone_size: NA; j_call: TRBJ2-1; cdr3_aa: CASSLAASGRRYNEQFF; cdr3_nt: TGTGCCAGCAGCTTAGCGGCTAGCGGGAGGAGATACAATGAGCAGTTCTTC
v_call: TRBV6-5; d_call: TRBD1; clone_size: NA; j_call: TRBJ1-5; cdr3_aa: CASGDRSSNQPQHF; cdr3_nt: TGTGCCAGCGGGGACAGGTCTAGCAATCAGCCCCAGCATTTT
v_call: TRBV3-1/TRBV3-2; d_call: TRBD2; clone_size: once; j_call: TRBJ2-2; cdr3_aa: CASSPTGTSATGELFF; cdr3_nt: TGTGCCAGCAGCCCTACCGGGACTAGCGCTACCGGGGAGCTGTTTTTT
v_call: TRBV30; d_call: NA; clone_size: few; j_call: TRBJ1-3; cdr3_aa: CAWSNGGGNTIYF; cdr3_nt: TGTGCCTGGAGTAACGGAGGGGGAAACACCATATATTTT
v_call: TRBV7-9; d_call: TRBD1; clone_size: NA; j_call: TRBJ1-1; cdr3_aa: CASSPSGQIMNTEAFF; cdr3_nt: TGTGCCAGCAGCCCCTCGGGACAGATCATGAACACTGAAGCTTTCTTT
v_call: TRBV9; d_call: TRBD1; clone_size: NA; j_call: TRBJ2-4; cdr3_aa: CASSADPLGQGLGDIQYF; cdr3_nt: TGTGCCAGCAGCGCAGACCCGCTAGGACAGGGGTTGGGAGACATTCAGTACTTC
v_call: TRBV18; d_call: TRBD1; clone_size: NA; j_call: TRBJ1-1; cdr3_aa: CASSATGDTEAFF; cdr3_nt: TGTGCCAGCTCAGCGACAGGGGACACTGAAGCTTTCTTT
v_call: TRBV2; d_call: TRBD1; clone_size: NA; j_call: TRBJ2-7; cdr3_aa: CASSELGQGTGEQYF; cdr3_nt: TGTGCCAGCAGTGAATTGGGACAGGGTACGGGAGAGCAGTACTTC
v_call: TRBV11-2; d_call: NA; clone_size: NA; j_call: TRBJ1-5; cdr3_aa: CASSSTGLPGQPQHF; cdr3_nt: TGTGCCAGCAGCTCCACCGGGCTCCCAGGGCAGCCCCAGCATTTT
v_call: TRBV7-9; d_call: NA; clone_size: NA; j_call: TRBJ2-6; cdr3_aa: CASYSSGANVLTF; cdr3_nt: TGTGCCAGTTACTCCTCTGGGGCCAACGTCCTGACTTTC
v_call: TRBV19; d_call: NA; clone_size: NA; j_call: TRBJ2-1; cdr3_aa: CASRGATSYNEQFF; cdr3_nt: TGTGCCAGTAGAGGGGCCACCTCCTACAATGAGCAGTTCTTC
v_call: TRBV6-5; d_call: TRBD2; clone_size: NA; j_call: TRBJ2-1; cdr3_aa: CASSYGGGVLGYEQFF; cdr3_nt: TGTGCCAGCAGTTACGGGGGAGGGGTTCTGGGTTATGAGCAGTTCTTC
v_call: TRBV4-2; d_call: TRBD2; clone_size: medium-sized; j_call: TRBJ2-1; cdr3_aa: CASSQEAAGGPLDEQFF; cdr3_nt: TGTGCCAGCAGCCAAGAAGCAGCGGGAGGGCCTTTAGATGAGCAGTTCTTC
v_call: TRBV20-1; d_call: TRBD2; clone_size: NA; j_call: TRBJ2-7; cdr3_aa: CSASPSGPYEQYF; cdr3_nt: TGCAGTGCTAGTCCTAGCGGCCCCTACGAGCAGTACTTC
v_call: TRBV7-8; d_call: NA; clone_size: NA; j_call: TRBJ2-7; cdr3_aa: CASSLVAGPQSGQYF; cdr3_nt: TGTGCCAGCAGCTTAGTGGCGGGCCCCCAATCCGGGCAGTACTTC
v_call: TRBV7-2; d_call: TRBD1; clone_size: NA; j_call: TRBJ2-7; cdr3_aa: CASRTTQTGKPYEQYF; cdr3_nt: TGTGCCAGCAGAACAACTCAGACAGGGAAACCCTACGAGCAGTACTTC